The rows below give T cell receptor beta chains drawn from one sample of a study of T cell responses to AZD1222 COVID-19 vaccine. Here immunoSEQ multiplex PCR was the method, and the copy in TCRdb shows in-frame clones only, minus some. The sample lists about 220,000 clones, about 92% occurring once. This material consisted of peripheral blood, taken on day 0 of MenACWY control vaccination. Receptors were obtained from an adult in good health. The CDR3 runs from the conserved cysteine through the conserved F or W. The D gene is left open where the match is weak. Size values are once, few and many counts, or a class for expanded clones, and some rows have none.

D gene | J gene | V gene | clone size | CDR3 DNA | CDR3 protein
TRBD1 | TRBJ2-5 | TRBV5-1 | . | TGCGCCAGCAGCCCCACAGGGGGCTCGGAGACCCAGTACTTC | CASSPTGGSETQYF
. | TRBJ2-7 | TRBV7-2 | . | TGTGCCAGCAGCTTAGCCGGGGTCAAGCAGTACTTC | CASSLAGVKQYF
. | TRBJ1-4 | TRBV5-5 | . | TGTGCCAGCAGCGGAGGACAAGGGCCGGGGGTCTATGAAGAAAAACTGTTTTTT | CASSGGQGPGVYEEKLFF
. | TRBJ1-2 | TRBV7-2 | once | TGTGCCAGCGCCTTTGTCAACTATGGCTACACCTTC | CASAFVNYGYTF
. | TRBJ1-1 | TRBV11-3 | . | TGTGCCAGCAGCAACCCGGGCCAAGCAGAGGCTTTCTTT | CASSNPGQAEAFF
. | TRBJ2-7 | TRBV21-1 | . | TGTGCCAGCAGCAAAGCCCCCGAAACCCCGACTAGCGGGGGTTACGAGCAGTACTTC | CASSKAPETPTSGGYEQYF
. | TRBJ1-4 | TRBV4-2 | . | TGTGCCAGCAGCCTAGGAGGCTTAACGAATGAAAAACTGTTTTTT | CASSLGGLTNEKLFF
TRBD1 | TRBJ2-3 | TRBV18 | . | TGTGCCAGCTCACTCGTGACAGGGGGCACAGATACGCAGTATTTT | CASSLVTGGTDTQYF
. | TRBJ2-7 | TRBV12-3/TRBV12-4 | . | TGTGCCAGCAGTTGGAGCGGGGACAGGCCCTTGTACTTC | CASSWSGDRPLYF
. | TRBJ1-2 | TRBV25-1 | . | TGTGCCAGCAGTGCTCCGGGGATGTCTGGCTACACCTTC | CASSAPGMSGYTF
. | TRBJ1-4 | TRBV18 | once | TGTGCCAGCTCACCAGGGGGATATAATGAAAAACTGTTTTTT | CASSPGGYNEKLFF
. | TRBJ1-2 | TRBV6-2/TRBV6-3 | . | TGTGCCAGCAGTTACGTCTATGGCTACACCTTC | CASSYVYGYTF
TRBD2 | TRBJ2-5 | TRBV3-1/TRBV3-2 | once | TGTGCCAGCAGCCAAGAAAGCGGGGGGGTGAGAGAGACCCAGTACTTC | CASSQESGGVRETQYF
. | TRBJ1-6 | TRBV6-1 | . | TGTGCCAGCAGTGGCGGGGGGCTCTCCTATAATTCACCCCTCCACTTT | CASSGGGLSYNSPLHF
. | TRBJ2-3 | TRBV13 | once | TGTGCCAGCAGCTTAGGGGCAGGCACAGATACGCAGTATTTT | CASSLGAGTDTQYF
. | TRBJ1-1 | TRBV7-2 | medium-sized | TGTGCCAGCAGAGAGGCTCAGGGGCCGGTACCGACTGAAGCTTTCTTT | CASREAQGPVPTEAFF
. | TRBJ1-4 | TRBV6-1 | . | TGTGCCAGCAGTGGTATCGTGTCATGGAGGAATGAAAAACTGTTTTTT | CASSGIVSWRNEKLFF
. | TRBJ1-5 | TRBV24-1 | . | TGTGCCACCAGTGGGGCCGCTCGTGGGCCCCAGCATTTT | CATSGAARGPQHF
. | TRBJ1-2 | TRBV5-6 | once | TGTGCCAGCAGCTTGACAGGTTTCTATGGCTACACCTTC | CASSLTGFYGYTF
. | TRBJ2-7 | TRBV3-1/TRBV3-2 | . | TGTGCCAGCAGCCTAACGTCACAGGGAAGGACCTACGAGCAGTACTTC | CASSLTSQGRTYEQYF
. | TRBJ1-5 | TRBV21-1 | . | TGTGCCAGAGGACGGATAAATCAGCCCCAGCATTTT | CARGRINQPQHF
TRBD1 | TRBJ1-5 | TRBV18 | . | TGTGCCAGCTCGTTGACAGGGGCTAGGGATCAGCCCCAGCATTTT | CASSLTGARDQPQHF
. | TRBJ1-5 | TRBV10-3 | . | TGTGCCGCGGGGGCGGTGGACAATCAGCCCCAGCATTTT | CAAGAVDNQPQHF
. | TRBJ2-1 | TRBV19 | . | TGTGCCAGTAGTAAGGGACTTCTCAATGAGCAGTTCTTC | CASSKGLLNEQFF
. | TRBJ1-3 | TRBV9 | . | TGTGCCAGCAGCAGTGGGGGCTCTGGAAACACCATATATTTT | CASSSGGSGNTIYF
. | TRBJ1-2 | TRBV12-3/TRBV12-4 | . | TGTGCCAGCAGTAAGGGTCGGAACTATGGCTACACCTTC | CASSKGRNYGYTF
. | TRBJ1-1 | TRBV11-2 | . | TGTGCCAGCAGCCCCCAGGGCATTCCTGAAGCTTTCTTT | CASSPQGIPEAFF
TRBD1 | TRBJ1-5 | TRBV28 | . | TGTGCCACGAGACAGGGTTTTAATCAGCCCCAGCATTTT | CATRQGFNQPQHF
. | TRBJ2-3 | TRBV5-5 | once | TGTGCCAGCAGCTTTAGGGAGCGGAGCACAGATACGCAGTATTTT | CASSFRERSTDTQYF
TRBD1 | TRBJ1-2 | TRBV5-4 | . | TGTGCCAGCAGCTGGGGGACAGGGGAAGGTGGCTACACCTTC | CASSWGTGEGGYTF
. | TRBJ2-3 | TRBV4-1 | . | TGCGCCAGCAGCCTCGGTTTGGGAACAGATACGCAGTATTTT | CASSLGLGTDTQYF
TRBD1 | TRBJ1-5 | TRBV5-5 | . | TGTGCCAGCAGCTTGACAGGGGGCAGGAATCAGCCCCAGCATTTT | CASSLTGGRNQPQHF
TRBD1 | TRBJ2-1 | TRBV6-5 | . | TGTGCCAGCAATTGGGACAGGGGGCAGGGTGAGCAGTTCTTC | CASNWDRGQGEQFF
TRBD2 | TRBJ2-3 | TRBV5-1 | few | TGCGCCAGCAGCTTGGCTACTAGCGGGGGCACAGATACGCAGTATTTT | CASSLATSGGTDTQYF
TRBD1 | TRBJ2-7 | TRBV6-5 | once | TGTGCCAGCAAAGGGGACAGGGCCTCCTACGAGCAGTACTTC | CASKGDRASYEQYF
. | TRBJ1-1 | TRBV19 | . | TGTGCCAGTAGTATCGGGGGTTGGACTGAAGCTTTCTTT | CASSIGGWTEAFF
. | TRBJ1-1 | TRBV18 | few | TGTGCCAGCTCACCACGGTCCGGGAACACTGAAGCTTTCTTT | CASSPRSGNTEAFF
. | TRBJ1-2 | TRBV6-5 | . | TGTGCCAGCAGAACCGGGACACAAATCTATGGCTACACCTTC | CASRTGTQIYGYTF
. | TRBJ1-2 | TRBV5-1 | . | TGCGCCAGCAGCACCGGGACGGTAAATGGGGGCTACACCTTC | CASSTGTVNGGYTF
. | TRBJ1-4 | TRBV5-1 | . | TGCGCCAGCAGCTTGGCCCGGGGAGCAACTAATGAAAAACTGTTTTTT | CASSLARGATNEKLFF
. | TRBJ2-5 | TRBV30 | once | TGTGCCTGGGCGGGCCTGGGGGCCCAAGAGACCCAGTACTTC | CAWAGLGAQETQYF
. | TRBJ1-1 | TRBV18 | . | TGTGCCAGCTCATCGGGACAGAACACTGAAGCTTTCTTT | CASSSGQNTEAFF
. | TRBJ1-4 | TRBV28 | . | TGTGCCAGCAGCCTTGGGGGGCGTGAAGAAAAACTGTTTTTT | CASSLGGREEKLFF
. | TRBJ2-3 | TRBV6-2/TRBV6-3 | . | TGTGCCAGCAGCCTCAGCTTTGGGGATACGCAGTATTTT | CASSLSFGDTQYF
. | TRBJ2-1 | TRBV7-8 | . | TGTGCCAGCAGCCGGGACAACTCCAATGAGCAGTTCTTC | CASSRDNSNEQFF
. | TRBJ1-2 | TRBV19 | . | TGTGCCAGTAGTATCAGTTCATCTAACTATGGCTACACCTTC | CASSISSSNYGYTF
. | TRBJ2-7 | TRBV28 | . | TGTGCCAGCAATTCCGCAGCCTACGAGCAGTACTTC | CASNSAAYEQYF
TRBD2 | TRBJ2-3 | TRBV2 | . | TGTGCCATAACGAGCGGGGTGAATACGCAGTATTTT | CAITSGVNTQYF
. | TRBJ1-1 | TRBV7-9 | . | TGTGCCAGCAGCTTAGGAGGAGTCACTGAAGCTTTCTTT | CASSLGGVTEAFF
TRBD1 | TRBJ1-1 | TRBV19 | . | TGTGCCAGTACCGACAGGGGGGTGAACACTGAAGCTTTCTTT | CASTDRGVNTEAFF